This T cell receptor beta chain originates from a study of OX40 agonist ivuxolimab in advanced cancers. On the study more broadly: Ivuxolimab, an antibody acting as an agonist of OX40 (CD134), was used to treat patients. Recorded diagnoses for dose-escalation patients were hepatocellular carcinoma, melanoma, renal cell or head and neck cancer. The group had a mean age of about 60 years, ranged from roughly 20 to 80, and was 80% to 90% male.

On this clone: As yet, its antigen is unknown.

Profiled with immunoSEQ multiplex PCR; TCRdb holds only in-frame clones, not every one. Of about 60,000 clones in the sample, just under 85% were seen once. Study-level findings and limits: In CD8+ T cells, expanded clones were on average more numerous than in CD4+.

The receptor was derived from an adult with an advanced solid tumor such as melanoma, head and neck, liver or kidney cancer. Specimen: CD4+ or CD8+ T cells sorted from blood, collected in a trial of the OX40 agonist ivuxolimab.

In DNA form, the CDR3 reads TGTGCCAGCAGCTTGGTTCCGGCTCAAGAGACCCAGTACTTC. It specifies CASSLVPAQETQYF. The chain couples TRBV5-6 to TRBJ2-5; unclear D gene. This CDR3 has 14 residues. The germline gives CDR1 SGHDT, CDR2 YYEEEE. V lost 0 bases, J lost 2 bases, and 8 bases lay in between.